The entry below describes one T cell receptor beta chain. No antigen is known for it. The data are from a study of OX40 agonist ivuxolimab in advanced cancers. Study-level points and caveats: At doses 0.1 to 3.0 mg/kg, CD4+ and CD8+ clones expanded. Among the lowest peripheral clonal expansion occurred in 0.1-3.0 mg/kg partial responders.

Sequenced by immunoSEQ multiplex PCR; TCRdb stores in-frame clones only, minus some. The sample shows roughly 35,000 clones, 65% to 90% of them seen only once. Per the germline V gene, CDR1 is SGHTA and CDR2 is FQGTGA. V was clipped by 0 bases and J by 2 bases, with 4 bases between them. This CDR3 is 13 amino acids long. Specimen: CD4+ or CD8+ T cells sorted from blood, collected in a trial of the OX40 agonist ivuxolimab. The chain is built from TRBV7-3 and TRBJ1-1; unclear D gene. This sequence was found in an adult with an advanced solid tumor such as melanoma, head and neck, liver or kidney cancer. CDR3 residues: CASSLTGNTEAFF. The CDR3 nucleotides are TGTGCCAGCAGCTTAACGGGTAACACTGAAGCTTTCTTT. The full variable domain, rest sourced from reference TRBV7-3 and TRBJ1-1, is GAGVSQTPSNKVTEKGKYVELRCDPISGHTALYWYRQSLGQGPEFLIYFQGTGAADDSGLPNDRFFAVRPEGSVSTLKIQRTERGDSAVYLCASSLTGNTEAFFGQGTRLTVV.